These T cell receptor beta chains were read from a single sample in a study of blood T cell repertoires in COVID-19. Sequenced by immunoSEQ multiplex PCR; TCRdb stores in-frame clones only, minus some. The sample holds about 480,000 clones, around 89% seen once. Sequencing used PBMCs or T cells enriched from blood (not recorded which). All receptors derive from a woman aged 40 to 50 who had recovered from COVID-19. Both conserved end residues are part of each CDR3.

J gene,V gene,CDR3 protein
TRBJ1-6,TRBV2,CASSAGSYNSPLHF
TRBJ2-1,TRBV4-2,CASSQDQLAGEYNEQFF
TRBJ2-3,TRBV27,CASSLLAGSTDTQYF
TRBJ1-5,TRBV19,CASSKYYDSPLAQPQHF
TRBJ2-5,TRBV9,CASSVAPDRKETQYF
TRBJ2-7,TRBV19,CASSLAPGQARVHEQYF
TRBJ1-1,TRBV20-1,CSASWGRTSTEAFF
TRBJ1-6,TRBV19,CASSVPGYNSPLHF
TRBJ1-2,TRBV5-4,CASSPWTGGNYGYTF
TRBJ1-6,TRBV12-3/TRBV12-4,CAVQGAKSPLHF
TRBJ2-1,TRBV29-1,CSVPRTDYNEQFF
TRBJ2-7,TRBV7-9,CASSQLPGQGSYEQYF
TRBJ2-2,TRBV5-1,CASFDRNTGELFF
TRBJ1-4,TRBV5-6,CASSAGQRNEKLFF
TRBJ1-1,TRBV9,CASSGSTRNTEAFF
TRBJ2-5,TRBV4-2,CASSPWTTQETQYF
TRBJ2-7,TRBV6-7,CASSYSEPRGYEQYF
TRBJ1-2,TRBV19,CASSTRGEGTNYGYTF
TRBJ1-5,TRBV19,CASSIRGSSNQPQHF
TRBJ2-5,TRBV5-4,CASSRGLAGVQETQYF
TRBJ1-1,TRBV3-1/TRBV3-2,CASSQRETEAFF
TRBJ2-2,TRBV25-1,CASRRTGELFF